The entry that follows covers one T cell receptor beta chain sequence. The target antigen is unknown. Amplification of TCR beta CDR3 regions was performed using RNA transcripts as template. The HTBI primer set was used in a first-round RT-PCR of the TCR CDR3. TCRdb re-analysed the multiplex PCR reads in MiXCR, keeping a single row per CDR3 protein. In the table there are 45,000 or so distinct CDR3 sequences, about 52% of which are singletons. This record belongs to a study of T cells in Graves' hyperthyroidism and ophthalmopathy. Germline CDR1 reads DFQATT; CDR2 reads SNEGSKA (reference sequence). The CDR3 consists of 12 residues. V was clipped by 6 bases and J by 2 bases, with 10 bases between them. Study findings and constraints: By a 13 V-J model, ophthalmopathy was set apart from stable hyperthyroidism. Expanded thyroid clonotypes (above 0.001) were mostly also found in blood.

Graves' hyperthyroidism without ophthalmopathy progression within 18 months was termed stable. This sequence originates from a woman in her fifties or sixties with Graves' hyperthyroidism. The sample comprised peripheral blood or thyroid tissue (not recorded which). This sequence joins TRBV20-1 and TRBJ2-5; weak D call: TRBD1 (6 bases). The CDR3 is CSAATGQETQYF. As DNA, the CDR3 is TGCAGTGCCGCGACAGGTCAAGAGACCCAGTACTTC.